The rows below give T cell receptor beta chains drawn from one sample of a study of OX40 agonist ivuxolimab in advanced cancers. Libraries were prepared by immunoSEQ multiplex PCR; TCRdb keeps only in-frame clonotypes and omits some of them. The table has over 80,000 clones, 85% to 90% seen once. This specimen consisted of CD4+ or CD8+ T cells sorted from blood, obtained in a trial of the OX40 agonist ivuxolimab. The receptors stem from an adult with an advanced solid tumor such as melanoma, head and neck, liver or kidney cancer. The CDR3 runs from the conserved cysteine through the conserved F or W. Rows give clone size only sometimes, using once, few, many, or a class for an expanded clone.

V gene: TRBV9
J gene: TRBJ2-7
clone size: once
CDR3 protein: CASSAGTNPYEQYF

V gene: TRBV9
J gene: TRBJ2-7
clone size: NA
CDR3 protein: CASSAGRGGAYYEQYF

V gene: TRBV6-1
J gene: TRBJ2-1
clone size: once
CDR3 protein: CASKGLAGVYEQFF

V gene: TRBV7-9
J gene: TRBJ2-1
clone size: NA
CDR3 protein: CASSLDGRDNEQFF

V gene: TRBV11-2
J gene: TRBJ2-1
clone size: NA
CDR3 protein: CASSQLSEQFF

V gene: TRBV7-2
J gene: TRBJ1-5
clone size: NA
CDR3 protein: CASSPGDRQGSQPQHF

V gene: TRBV5-6
J gene: TRBJ1-2
clone size: NA
CDR3 protein: CASSYRAYGYTF

V gene: TRBV7-2
J gene: TRBJ2-3
clone size: NA
CDR3 protein: CASSLGGLAGGPQYTQYF

V gene: TRBV12-5
J gene: TRBJ2-7
clone size: NA
CDR3 protein: CASGSTPRNEQYF

V gene: TRBV18
J gene: TRBJ1-6
clone size: few
CDR3 protein: CASSPGQGNSPLHF

V gene: TRBV2
J gene: TRBJ1-5
clone size: NA
CDR3 protein: CASRGPGGGQPQHF

V gene: TRBV7-2
J gene: TRBJ2-7
clone size: NA
CDR3 protein: CASSGTVMQYF

V gene: TRBV2
J gene: TRBJ2-1
clone size: NA
CDR3 protein: CASSDRAGGGNEQFF

V gene: TRBV5-8
J gene: TRBJ2-1
clone size: once
CDR3 protein: CASSLGLAGGQNEQFF

V gene: TRBV9
J gene: TRBJ2-1
clone size: NA
CDR3 protein: CASSAPPSGSYNEQFF

V gene: TRBV7-2
J gene: TRBJ1-6
clone size: NA
CDR3 protein: CASSFSSGLSSYNSPLHF

V gene: TRBV6-5
J gene: TRBJ1-4
clone size: NA
CDR3 protein: CASSYSGQSEKLFF

V gene: TRBV6-5
J gene: TRBJ1-2
clone size: NA
CDR3 protein: CASSYGRVGGYTF

V gene: TRBV7-9
J gene: TRBJ2-7
clone size: NA
CDR3 protein: CASSLGAGSNEQYF

V gene: TRBV6-6
J gene: TRBJ2-3
clone size: NA
CDR3 protein: CASSRTSGISTDTQYF

V gene: TRBV7-9
J gene: TRBJ1-6
clone size: NA
CDR3 protein: CASSLGGFGSPLHF

V gene: TRBV4-1
J gene: TRBJ2-7
clone size: NA
CDR3 protein: CASSQGHGASYEQYF

V gene: TRBV13
J gene: TRBJ2-7
clone size: NA
CDR3 protein: CASSLGNNEQYF

V gene: TRBV29-1
J gene: TRBJ2-3
clone size: NA
CDR3 protein: CSVGRGLSSTDTQYF

V gene: TRBV4-2
J gene: TRBJ2-1
clone size: NA
CDR3 protein: CASSLRLAINEQFF

V gene: TRBV4-2
J gene: TRBJ1-2
clone size: NA
CDR3 protein: CASSQVSGVNYGYTF

V gene: TRBV10-3
J gene: TRBJ2-5
clone size: NA
CDR3 protein: CAISESAGKVTQYF

V gene: TRBV19
J gene: TRBJ1-5
clone size: NA
CDR3 protein: CASSGTGGSQPQHF

V gene: TRBV6-5
J gene: TRBJ1-5
clone size: NA
CDR3 protein: CASSSHRNQPQHF

V gene: TRBV19
J gene: TRBJ1-2
clone size: NA
CDR3 protein: CASSIAVDGYTF

V gene: TRBV5-4
J gene: TRBJ2-7
clone size: NA
CDR3 protein: CASSLGQLYEQYF

V gene: TRBV19
J gene: TRBJ2-1
clone size: NA
CDR3 protein: CASSPGPGYNEQFF

V gene: TRBV5-4
J gene: TRBJ2-1
clone size: NA
CDR3 protein: CASSLGGASYNEQFF

V gene: TRBV19
J gene: TRBJ1-1
clone size: NA
CDR3 protein: CASSIVSTGNTEAFF

V gene: TRBV6-5
J gene: TRBJ1-4
clone size: once
CDR3 protein: CASSYGGIVPEKLFF

V gene: TRBV5-1
J gene: TRBJ1-4
clone size: NA
CDR3 protein: CASSAVGPHDNEKLFF

V gene: TRBV19
J gene: TRBJ1-1
clone size: NA
CDR3 protein: CASSQGQAQNTEAFF

V gene: TRBV25-1
J gene: TRBJ2-7
clone size: once
CDR3 protein: CASSESGGGYEQYF

V gene: TRBV18
J gene: TRBJ1-1
clone size: NA
CDR3 protein: CASSPGQLNTEAFF

V gene: TRBV7-8
J gene: TRBJ2-2
clone size: NA
CDR3 protein: CASSGTTNTGELFF

V gene: TRBV15
J gene: TRBJ2-1
clone size: NA
CDR3 protein: CATSSDSGGAGNEQFF

V gene: TRBV19
J gene: TRBJ1-2
clone size: NA
CDR3 protein: CASSIGRSNYGYTF

V gene: TRBV29-1
J gene: TRBJ1-1
clone size: NA
CDR3 protein: CSVEQQTRLQAFF

V gene: TRBV6-6
J gene: NA
clone size: NA
CDR3 protein: CASSYSLGYEQYF

V gene: TRBV29-1
J gene: TRBJ2-7
clone size: NA
CDR3 protein: CSVEGIAGGDEQYF

V gene: TRBV18
J gene: TRBJ1-1
clone size: NA
CDR3 protein: CASSTAVGQGLGNTEAFF

V gene: TRBV9
J gene: TRBJ2-3
clone size: few
CDR3 protein: CASSGLAGGQDTQYF

V gene: TRBV7-2
J gene: TRBJ1-1
clone size: NA
CDR3 protein: CASSFPRGGTEAFF

V gene: TRBV6-5
J gene: TRBJ2-5
clone size: NA
CDR3 protein: CASSWTVDQETQYF

V gene: TRBV6-5
J gene: TRBJ2-2
clone size: NA
CDR3 protein: CASRFGGGNTGELFF

V gene: TRBV6-6
J gene: TRBJ1-2
clone size: NA
CDR3 protein: CASSLPPYGYTF

V gene: TRBV11-2
J gene: TRBJ2-7
clone size: NA
CDR3 protein: CASSLLWSYEQYF

V gene: TRBV18
J gene: TRBJ2-7
clone size: NA
CDR3 protein: CASSPPGGVEYEQYF

V gene: TRBV27
J gene: TRBJ2-7
clone size: NA
CDR3 protein: CASSLSNSYEQYF

V gene: TRBV29-1
J gene: TRBJ1-3
clone size: NA
CDR3 protein: CSVADGGNTIYF